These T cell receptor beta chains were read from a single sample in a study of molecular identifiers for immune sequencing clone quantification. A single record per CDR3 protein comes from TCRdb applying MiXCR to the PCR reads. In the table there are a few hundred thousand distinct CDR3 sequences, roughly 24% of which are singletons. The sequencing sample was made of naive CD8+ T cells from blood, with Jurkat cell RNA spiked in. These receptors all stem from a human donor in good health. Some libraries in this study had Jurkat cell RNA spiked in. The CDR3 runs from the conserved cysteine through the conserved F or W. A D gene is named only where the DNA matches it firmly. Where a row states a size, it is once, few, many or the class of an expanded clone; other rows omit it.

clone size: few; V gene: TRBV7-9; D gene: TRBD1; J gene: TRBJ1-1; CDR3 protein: CASSWGQPEAFF; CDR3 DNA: TGTGCCAGCAGCTGGGGACAGCCGGAAGCTTTCTTT
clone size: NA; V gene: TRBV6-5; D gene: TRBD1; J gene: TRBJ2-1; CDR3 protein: CASSSGQAYNEQLF; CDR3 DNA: TGTGCCAGCAGTTCAGGACAGGCGTACAATGAGCAGCTCTTC
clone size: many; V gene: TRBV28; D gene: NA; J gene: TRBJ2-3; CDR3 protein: CASRRPLADTQYF; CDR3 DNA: TGTGCCAGCCGTCGGCCCCTAGCAGATACGCAGTATTTT
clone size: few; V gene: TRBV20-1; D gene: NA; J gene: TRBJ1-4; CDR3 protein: CSAIPSATNEKLFF; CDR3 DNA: TGCAGTGCGATCCCGTCTGCAACTAATGAAAAACTGTTTTTT
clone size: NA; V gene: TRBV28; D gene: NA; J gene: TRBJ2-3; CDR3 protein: CASSGVDTQYF; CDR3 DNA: TGTGCCAGCTCCGGGGTGGATACGCAGTATTTT
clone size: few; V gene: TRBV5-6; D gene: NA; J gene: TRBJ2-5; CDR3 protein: CASSKTSRGETQYF; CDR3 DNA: TGTGCCAGCAGCAAGACTAGTAGGGGGGAGACCCAGTACTTC
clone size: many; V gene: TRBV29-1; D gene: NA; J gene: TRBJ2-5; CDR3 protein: CSVEQYQETQYF; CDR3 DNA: TGCAGCGTTGAACAGTACCAAGAGACCCAGTACTTC
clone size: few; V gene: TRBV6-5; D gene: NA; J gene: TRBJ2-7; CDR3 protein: CASGGGSSYEQYF; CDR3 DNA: TGTGCCAGCGGGGGTGGGAGCTCCTACGAGCAGTACTTC
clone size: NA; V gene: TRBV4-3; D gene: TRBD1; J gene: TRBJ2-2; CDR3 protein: CASSQFAYVGTGDTGELFF; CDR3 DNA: TGCGCCAGCAGCCAATTTGCCTACGTTGGGACAGGGGATACCGGGGAGCTGTTTTTT
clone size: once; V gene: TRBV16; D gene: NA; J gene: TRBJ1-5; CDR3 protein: CAGSPRADQPQHF; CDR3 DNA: TGTGCCGGCAGCCCCCGAGCAGATCAGCCCCAGCATTTT
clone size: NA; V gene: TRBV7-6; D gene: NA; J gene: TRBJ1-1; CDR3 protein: CASSLGNGPSTEAFF; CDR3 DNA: TGTGCCAGCAGCTTAGGTAACGGACCGAGCACTGAAGCTTTCTTT
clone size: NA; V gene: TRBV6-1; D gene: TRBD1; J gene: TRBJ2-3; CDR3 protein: CASSGVGGPDTQYF; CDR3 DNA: TGTGCCAGCAGTGGAGTAGGGGGCCCAGATACGCAGTATTTT
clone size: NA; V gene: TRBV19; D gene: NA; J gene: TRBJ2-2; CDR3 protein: CASSISANTGELFF; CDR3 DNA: TGTGCCAGTAGTATTTCAGCGAACACCGGGGAGCTGTTTTTT
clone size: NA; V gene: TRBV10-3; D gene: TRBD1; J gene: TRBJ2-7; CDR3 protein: CAISESKLDRGSYEQYF; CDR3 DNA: TGTGCCATCAGTGAGTCCAAACTGGACAGGGGCTCCTACGAGCAGTACTTC
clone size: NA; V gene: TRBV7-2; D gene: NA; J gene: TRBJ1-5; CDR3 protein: CASSSPYSNQPQHF; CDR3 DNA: TGTGCCAGCAGCTCTCCGTATAGCAATCAGCCCCAGCATTTT
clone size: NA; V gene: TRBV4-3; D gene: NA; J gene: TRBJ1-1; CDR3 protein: CASSQDGGGSTEAFF; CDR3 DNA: TGCGCCAGCAGCCAAGATGGCGGGGGATCCACTGAAGCTTTCTTT
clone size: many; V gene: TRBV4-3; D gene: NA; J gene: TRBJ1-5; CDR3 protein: CASSQGVTLSNQPQHF; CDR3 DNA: TGCGCCAGCAGCCAAGGGGTTACCCTCAGCAATCAGCCCCAGCATTTT
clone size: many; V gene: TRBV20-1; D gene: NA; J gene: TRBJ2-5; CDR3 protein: CSARRLFQETQYF; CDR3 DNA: TGCAGTGCCAGAAGACTTTTTCAAGAGACCCAGTACTTC
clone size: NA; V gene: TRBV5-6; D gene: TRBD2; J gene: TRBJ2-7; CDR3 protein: CASSFNTGGDEQYF; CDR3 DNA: TGTGCCAGCAGCTTTAACACCGGGGGGGACGAGCAGTACTTC
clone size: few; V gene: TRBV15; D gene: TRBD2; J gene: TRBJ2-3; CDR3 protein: CATSIMGTSADTQYF; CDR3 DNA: TGTGCCACCAGCATAATGGGGACTAGCGCAGATACGCAGTATTTT
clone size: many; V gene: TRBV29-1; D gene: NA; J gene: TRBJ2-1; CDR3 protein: CSAVPGNEQFF; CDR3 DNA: TGCAGCGCTGTCCCCGGCAATGAGCAGTTCTTC
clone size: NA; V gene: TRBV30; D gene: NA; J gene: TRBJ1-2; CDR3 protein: CAWSDTIHYGYTF; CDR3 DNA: TGTGCCTGGAGTGACACAATCCACTATGGCTACACCTTC